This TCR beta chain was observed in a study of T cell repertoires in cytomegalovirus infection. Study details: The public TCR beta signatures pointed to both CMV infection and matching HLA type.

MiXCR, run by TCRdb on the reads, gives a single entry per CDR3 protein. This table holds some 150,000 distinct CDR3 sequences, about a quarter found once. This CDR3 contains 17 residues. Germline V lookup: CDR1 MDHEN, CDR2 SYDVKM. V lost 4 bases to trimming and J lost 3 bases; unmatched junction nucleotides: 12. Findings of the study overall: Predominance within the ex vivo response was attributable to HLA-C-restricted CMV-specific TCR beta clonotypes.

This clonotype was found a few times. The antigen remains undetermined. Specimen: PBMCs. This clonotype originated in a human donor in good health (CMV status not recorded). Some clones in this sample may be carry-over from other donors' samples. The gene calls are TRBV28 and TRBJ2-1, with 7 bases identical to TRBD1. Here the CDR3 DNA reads TGTGCCAGCAGTTATCCCGCAGGGGGTAAAAGCTACAATGAGCAGTTCTTC. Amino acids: CASSYPAGGKSYNEQFF.